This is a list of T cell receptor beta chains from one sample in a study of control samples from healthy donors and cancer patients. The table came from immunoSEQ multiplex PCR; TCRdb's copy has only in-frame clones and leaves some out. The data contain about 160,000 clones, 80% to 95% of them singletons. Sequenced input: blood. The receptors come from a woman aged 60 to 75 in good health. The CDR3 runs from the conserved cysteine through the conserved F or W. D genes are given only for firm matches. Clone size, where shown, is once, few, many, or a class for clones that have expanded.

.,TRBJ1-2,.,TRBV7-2,CASSFTGTNYGYTF,TGTGCCAGCAGCTTTACAGGGACTAACTATGGCTACACCTTC
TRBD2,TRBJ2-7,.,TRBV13,CASSSPGWPSGVSYEQYF,TGTGCCAGCAGCTCCCCGGGTTGGCCTAGCGGGGTATCCTACGAGCAGTACTTC
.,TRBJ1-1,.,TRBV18,CASSPRGDTEAFF,TGTGCCAGCTCACCGCGGGGAGACACTGAAGCTTTCTTT
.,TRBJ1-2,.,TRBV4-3,CASSQDSPALYGYTF,TGCGCCAGCAGCCAAGACTCCCCTGCCCTATATGGCTACACCTTC
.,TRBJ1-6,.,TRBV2,CASNEQGDYNSPLHF,TGTGCCAGCAACGAACAGGGAGATTATAATTCACCCCTCCACTTT
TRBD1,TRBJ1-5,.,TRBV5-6,CASSRGIPGQGPSNQPQHF,TGTGCCAGCAGCCGGGGAATCCCGGGACAGGGACCTAGCAATCAGCCCCAGCATTTT
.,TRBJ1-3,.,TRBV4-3,CASSQDRGTPVSGNTIYF,TGCGCCAGCAGCCAAGATCGGGGGACACCGGTCTCTGGAAACACCATATATTTT
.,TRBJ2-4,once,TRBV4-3,CASSQDQSSANIQYF,TGCGCCAGCAGCCAAGATCAAAGTAGCGCAAACATTCAGTACTTC
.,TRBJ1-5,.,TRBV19,CASSIDLDRGADSNQPQHF,TGTGCCAGTAGTATAGATCTTGATCGGGGGGCGGATAGCAATCAGCCCCAGCATTTT
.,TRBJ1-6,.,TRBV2,CASTRTDPRNSPLHF,TGTGCCAGCACTAGGACGGACCCGAGGAATTCACCCCTCCACTTT
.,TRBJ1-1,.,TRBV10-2,CASSPGGGDTEAFF,TGCGCCAGCAGTCCCGGGGGGGGTGACACTGAAGCTTTCTTT
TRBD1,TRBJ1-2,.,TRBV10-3,CAISGQGLNYGYTF,TGTGCCATCAGCGGACAGGGTCTGAACTATGGCTACACCTTC
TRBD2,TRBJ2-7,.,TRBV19,CASSIGLAGPSEQYF,TGTGCCAGTAGTATCGGACTAGCGGGGCCATCTGAGCAGTACTTC
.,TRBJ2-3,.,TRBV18,CASSPPGRAGDTQYF,TGTGCCAGCTCACCGCCGGGACGAGCAGGGGATACGCAGTATTTT
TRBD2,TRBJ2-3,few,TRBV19,CASKEGLAGLDTQYF,TGTGCCAGTAAAGAGGGACTAGCGGGGCTCGATACGCAGTATTTT
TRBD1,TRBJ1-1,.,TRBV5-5,CASSSGTGFRRVEAFF,TGTGCCAGCAGCTCCGGGACAGGGTTTAGGAGAGTTGAAGCTTTCTTT